The next 7 T cell receptor beta chains were all read from a single sample in a study of vaccination effects on CD4 cells after COVID-19. These receptors' targets are unknown. Expansion with viral peptide pools was applied to antigen-specific CD4+ T cells by the ViraFEST assay prior to sequencing. Cells that had been cultured for approximately eleven days were the source of isolated CD4+ T cells. Each vaccine recipient was nucleocapsid antibody negative and had no prior SARS-CoV-2 infection. The assay was immunoSEQ multiplex PCR, and TCRdb's table has in-frame clones only and misses some. The sample carries about 73,000 clones, under 80% recorded once. Sequences were derived from CD4+ T cells from PBMCs cultured with SARS-CoV-2 spike peptides, sampled before COVID-19 vaccination. Receptor source: a human donor who received a COVID-19 vaccine.

The chain is built from TRBV10-1 and TRBJ2-5; 7 nucleotides agree with TRBD1. The trim removed 4 bases at V and 1 base at J, leaving 6 bases unmatched. The CDR3 sequence is 15 residues long. CDR1 and CDR2 (germline): WNHNN, SYGVQD (reference sequence). The CDR3 DNA is TGCGCCAGCAGTGTCCAAACAGGGGTCCAAGAGACCCAGTACTTC. It is translated as CASSVQTGVQETQYF.

This sequence joins TRBV29-1 and TRBJ2-3; D gene ambiguous. The CDR3 runs 15 residues. V was pared by 5 bases and J by 0 bases, with 15 bases between. Germline CDR1 and CDR2: SQVTM and ANQGSEA. The CDR3 nucleotides are TGCAGCGTTAATTGGAATTCGTTTAGCACAGATACGCAGTATTTT. This encodes CSVNWNSFSTDTQYF.

The V gene is TRBV2, the J gene TRBJ2-5; no definite D call. The CDR3 is 14 residues long. V lost 0 bases and J lost 7, with 12 bases in between. Germline CDR1 SNHLY, CDR2 FYNNEI. CDR3 in DNA: TGTGCCAGCAGTGAAGCCTACGACGGTGGGACCCAGTACTTC. Translation: CASSEAYDGGTQYF.

V gene TRBV6-5 combines with J gene TRBJ2-3; 8 bases align to TRBD1. This CDR3 is 14 amino acids long. V lost 7 bases and J lost 6; bases outside the gene matches: 9. Germline V gene sequence: CDR1 MNHEY, CDR2 SVGAGI. The CDR3 region is CASNDGQGLDTQYF. The CDR3 bases are TGTGCCAGCAACGATGGACAGGGATTGGATACGCAGTATTTT.

The rearrangement joins TRBV9 to TRBJ2-3, with TRBD2 matching 11 bases. The J segment lost 2 bases and the V segment lost 3 bases, leaving 8 bases of the junction unmatched. The length of the CDR3 is 17 residues. The germline V gene has CDR1 SGDLS and CDR2 YYNGEE. The chain's CDR3 is CASSEGGSGGATDTQYF. The DNA of the CDR3 is TGTGCCAGCAGCGAGGGGGGTAGCGGGGGGGCCACAGATACGCAGTATTTT.

The chain employs TRBV24-1 and TRBJ1-6; possible D gene TRBD1, 6 bases. CDR1 and CDR2 from the germline V gene are KGHDR and SFDVKD. CDR3 size: 14 residues. Between the trimmed V and J ends, which lost 6 bases and 7 bases, there was a span of 12 bases. CDR3 sequence: CATSQGTSNSPLHF. The CDR3 DNA reads as TGTGCCACCAGTCAGGGGACCTCAAATTCACCCCTCCACTTT.

J is TRBJ1-3 and V is TRBV7-4, with D maybe TRBD1 (5 bases). Germline lookup yields CDR1 SGHVT and CDR2 SQSDAQ. The germline V and J ends were trimmed by 3 bases and 0 bases, with 15 bases remaining between them. CDR3 length: 17 residues. The DNA of the CDR3 is TGTGCCAGCAGCTTTTCCAGGACCGACAGCTCTGGAAACACCATATATTTT. It specifies CASSFSRTDSSGNTIYF.